This TCR beta chain was retrieved from a study of cytomegalovirus exposure and HLA in healthy donors. For the study at large: There were approximately 80 million unique TCRs (from HLA-typed donors) in an early data release. Regarding the study as a whole: Productive status was seen about 90% or about 30% of the time for most TCR beta V segments in an earlier analysis. Researchers reported from a later analysis that most CMV-associated TCR beta chains appeared HLA-restricted. In vitro confirmation showed a few CMV-associated chains to be CMV antigen specific.

A word on this clone: Its matching antigen is unknown.

The PCR contained 60 Vbeta and 13 Jbeta primers. Libraries were prepared by immunoSEQ multiplex PCR; TCRdb keeps only in-frame clonotypes and omits some of them. The data contain under 200,000 clones, approximately 80% of them seen just once; the ten biggest clones take up around 13%. Sequenced sample: PBMCs. This TCR came from a woman aged 50 to 65 in good health and CMV-seronegative.

The CDR3: CASSMGTGGLDYKTGELFF. The CDR3 bases are TGTGCCAGTAGTATGGGGACAGGGGGCTTGGATTACAAAACCGGGGAGCTGTTTTTT. V gene TRBV19 combines with J gene TRBJ2-2; TRBD1 aligns across 12 bases. V was clipped by 3 bases and J by 5 bases; unmatched bases: 13. This CDR3 spans 19 amino acids. The germline CDR1 and CDR2 sequences are LNHDA and SQIVND (reference sequence).